This T cell receptor (beta chain) is from a study of patients and donors after allogeneic stem cell transplantation. The CDR3 runs to 13 residues. V gave up 6 bases and J gave up 9 bases; unmatched junction bases: 3. There are many counts of this clonotype. TCRdb fed the RT-PCR reads into MiXCR, producing one record per CDR3 protein. This repertoire shows about 160,000 distinct CDR3 sequences, about 24% found once; its top ten account for 25% to 30%. The sequenced sample consisted of blood, either unsorted or a sorted T cell fraction (not recorded which). This sequence was found in a human donor who was either an allogeneic HSCT recipient or a stem cell or donor lymphocyte infusion donor (not recorded which). It is not recorded whose cells these are; they may come from a transplant donor. The chain recombines TRBV12-3 or TRBV12-4 with TRBJ1-6; 9 bases fit TRBD1. Written as DNA, the CDR3 is TGTGCCAGCAGGGGACAGGGTTCTTCACCCCTCCACTTT. Protein product: CASRGQGSSPLHF.